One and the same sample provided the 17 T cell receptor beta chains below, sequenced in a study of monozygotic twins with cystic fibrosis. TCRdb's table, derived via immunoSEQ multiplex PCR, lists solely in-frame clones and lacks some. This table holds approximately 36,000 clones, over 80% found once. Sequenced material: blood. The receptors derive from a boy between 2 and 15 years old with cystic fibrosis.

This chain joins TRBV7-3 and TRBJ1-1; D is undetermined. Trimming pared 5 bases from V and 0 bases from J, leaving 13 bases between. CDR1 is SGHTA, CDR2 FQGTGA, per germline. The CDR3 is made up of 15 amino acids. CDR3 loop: CASSPLTGMNTEAFF. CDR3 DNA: TGTGCCAGCAGCCCCCTCACGGGGATGAACACTGAAGCTTTCTTT.

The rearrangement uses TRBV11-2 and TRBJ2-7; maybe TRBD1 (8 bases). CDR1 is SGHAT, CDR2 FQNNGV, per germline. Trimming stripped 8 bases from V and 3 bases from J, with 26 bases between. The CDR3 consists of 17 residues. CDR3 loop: CASAWILRTGRVYEQYF. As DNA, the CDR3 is TGTGCCAGCGCATGGATTTTGCGGACAGGGAGGGTCTACGAGCAGTACTTC.

The CDR3 region has the DNA TGCGCCAGCAGTCCTTTCGAGACACCCGATGGCTACACCTTC. Its protein product is CASSPFETPDGYTF. This chain uses TRBV5-1 with TRBJ1-2; D ambiguous. The CDR3 runs 14 residues. V lost 5 bases and J 6 bases, leaving 17 bases between the germline ends. From germline, CDR1 is SGHRS and CDR2 YFSETQ.

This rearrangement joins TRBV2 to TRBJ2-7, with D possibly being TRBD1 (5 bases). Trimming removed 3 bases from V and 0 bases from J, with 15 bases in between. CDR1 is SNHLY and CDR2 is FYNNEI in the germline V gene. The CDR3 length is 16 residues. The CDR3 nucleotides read TGTGCCAGCAGTGATGTAGGGCTCAGGGACTCCTACGAGCAGTACTTC. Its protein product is CASSDVGLRDSYEQYF.

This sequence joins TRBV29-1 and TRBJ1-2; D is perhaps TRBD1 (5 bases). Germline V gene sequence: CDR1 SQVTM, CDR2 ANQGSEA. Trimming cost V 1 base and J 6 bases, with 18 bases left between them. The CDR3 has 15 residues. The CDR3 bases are TGCAGCGTTGAAGGGGGGGGAGACCCCGTCGATGGCTACACCTTC. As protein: CSVEGGGDPVDGYTF.

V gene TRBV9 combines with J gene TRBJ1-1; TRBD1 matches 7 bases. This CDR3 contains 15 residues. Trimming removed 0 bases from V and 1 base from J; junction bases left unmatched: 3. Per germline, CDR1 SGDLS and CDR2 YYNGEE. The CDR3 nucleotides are TGTGCCAGCAGCGTAGGGGGGACAGAGAACACTGAAGCTTTCTTT. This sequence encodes CASSVGGTENTEAFF.

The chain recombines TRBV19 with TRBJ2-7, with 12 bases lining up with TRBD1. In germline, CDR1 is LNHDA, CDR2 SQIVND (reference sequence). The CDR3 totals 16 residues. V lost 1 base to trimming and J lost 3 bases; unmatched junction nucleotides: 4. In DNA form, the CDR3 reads TGTGCCAGTAGTATAGTGGGACAGGGGGCCCTCTACGAGCAGTACTTC. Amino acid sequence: CASSIVGQGALYEQYF. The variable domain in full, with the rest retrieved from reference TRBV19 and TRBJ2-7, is DGGITQSPKYLFRKEGQNVTLSCEQNLNHDAMYWYRQDPGQGLRLIYYSQIVNDFQKGDIAEGYSVSREKKESFPLTVTSAQKNPTAFYLCASSIVGQGALYEQYFGPGTRLTVT.

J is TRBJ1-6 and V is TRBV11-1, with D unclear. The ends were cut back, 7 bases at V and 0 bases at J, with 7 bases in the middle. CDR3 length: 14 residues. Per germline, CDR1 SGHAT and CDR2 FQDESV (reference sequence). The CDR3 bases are TGTGCCAGCACCCTGAGCTCCTATAATTCACCCCTCCACTTT. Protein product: CASTLSSYNSPLHF.

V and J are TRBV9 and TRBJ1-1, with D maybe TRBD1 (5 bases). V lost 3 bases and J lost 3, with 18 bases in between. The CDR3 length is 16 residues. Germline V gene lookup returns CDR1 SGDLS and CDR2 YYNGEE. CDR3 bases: TGTGCCAGCAGCGCCCGAGGGGCTCCTGAGGACACTGAAGCTTTCTTT. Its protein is CASSARGAPEDTEAFF.

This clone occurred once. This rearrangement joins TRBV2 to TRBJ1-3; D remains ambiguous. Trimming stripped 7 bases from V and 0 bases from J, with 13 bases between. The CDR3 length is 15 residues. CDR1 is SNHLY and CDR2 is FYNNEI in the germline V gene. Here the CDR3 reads CASTLIESSGNTIYF. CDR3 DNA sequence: TGTGCCAGCACCCTAATCGAGAGCTCTGGAAACACCATATATTTT.

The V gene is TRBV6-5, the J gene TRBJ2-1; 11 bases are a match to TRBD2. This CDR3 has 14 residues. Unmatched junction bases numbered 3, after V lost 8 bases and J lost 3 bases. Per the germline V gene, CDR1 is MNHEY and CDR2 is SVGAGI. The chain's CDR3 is CASRLAGLYNEQFF. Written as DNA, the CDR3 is TGTGCCAGCCGACTAGCGGGGCTCTACAATGAGCAGTTCTTC.

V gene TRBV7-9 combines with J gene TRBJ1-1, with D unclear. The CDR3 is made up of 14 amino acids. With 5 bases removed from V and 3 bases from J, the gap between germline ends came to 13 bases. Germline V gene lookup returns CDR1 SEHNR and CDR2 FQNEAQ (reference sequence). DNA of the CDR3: TGTGCCAGCAGCACAACCGGGCACCACACTGAAGCTTTCTTT. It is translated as CASSTTGHHTEAFF.

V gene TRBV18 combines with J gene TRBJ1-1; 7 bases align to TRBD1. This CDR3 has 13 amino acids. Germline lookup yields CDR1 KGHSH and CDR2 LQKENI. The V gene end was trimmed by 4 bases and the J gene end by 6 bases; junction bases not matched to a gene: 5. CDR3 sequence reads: CASSRGQPPEAFF. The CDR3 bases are TGTGCCAGCTCACGGGGACAGCCTCCTGAAGCTTTCTTT.

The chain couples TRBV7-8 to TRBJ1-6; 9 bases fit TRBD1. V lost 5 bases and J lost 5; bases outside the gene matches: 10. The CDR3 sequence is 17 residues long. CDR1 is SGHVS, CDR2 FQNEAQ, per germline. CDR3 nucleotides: TGTGCCAGCAGCGCCTACAGGGGGCGCGTGAATAATTCACCCCTCCACTTT. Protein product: CASSAYRGRVNNSPLHF.

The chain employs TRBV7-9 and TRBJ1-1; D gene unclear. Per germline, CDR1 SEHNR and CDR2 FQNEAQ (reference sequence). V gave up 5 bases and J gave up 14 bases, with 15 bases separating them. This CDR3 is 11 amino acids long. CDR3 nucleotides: TGTGCCAGCAGCCCCGGGGTCGTTGGGTTCTTT. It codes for CASSPGVVGFF.

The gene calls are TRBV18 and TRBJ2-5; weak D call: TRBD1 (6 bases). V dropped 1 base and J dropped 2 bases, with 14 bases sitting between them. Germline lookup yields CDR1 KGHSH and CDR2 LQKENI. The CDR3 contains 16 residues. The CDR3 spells CASSPLLVGQQETQYF. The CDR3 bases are TGTGCCAGCTCACCACTATTGGTGGGACAACAAGAGACCCAGTACTTC.

The CDR3 sequence is CSVNRGMNTEAFF. The DNA for the CDR3 is TGCAGCGTTAACAGGGGGATGAACACTGAAGCTTTCTTT. This chain links TRBV29-1 with TRBJ1-1, with 8 bases lining up with TRBD1. The junction had 2 bases not matched to a gene; V was cut back by 5 bases and J by 0 bases. CDR3 length equals 13 residues. The germline V gene encodes CDR1 SQVTM and CDR2 ANQGSEA. Full variable domain (missing parts from reference TRBV29-1 and TRBJ1-1): SAVISQKPSRDICQRGTSLTIQCQVDSQVTMMFWYRQQPGQSLTLIATANQGSEATYESGFVIDKFPISRPNLTFSTLTVSNMSPEDSSIYLCSVNRGMNTEAFFGQGTRLTVV.